A single T cell receptor beta chain is shown here with its context. One base away lies a much larger clone, so this may be a sequencing read error. MiXCR, applied by TCRdb to the reads, yields one record per CDR3 protein. The sample holds 200,000 to 250,000 distinct CDR3 sequences; under 30% are singletons and the top ten take 7% to 8%. The CDR3 loop spans 17 amino acids. Germline loops: CDR1 LGHDT, CDR2 YNNKEL (reference sequence). The data are from a study of kidney transplant recipient with SARS-CoV-2 infection. Specimen: a blood sample, collected at baseline and on roughly day 120 from a kidney transplant recipient. The source is a male patient between 25 and 39 years old who had COVID-19 and was a kidney transplant recipient. The graft donor may be the source of some T cells. The V call is TRBV3-1, the J call TRBJ2-7; D not certain. The DNA matches TRBJ2-5 better at its end, which makes the J call doubtful. CDR3 coding DNA: TGTGCCAGCAGCGCACAGAATCCCATTTCTTTCCCTGAGACCCAGTACTTC. Translating gives CASSAQNPISFPETQYF.